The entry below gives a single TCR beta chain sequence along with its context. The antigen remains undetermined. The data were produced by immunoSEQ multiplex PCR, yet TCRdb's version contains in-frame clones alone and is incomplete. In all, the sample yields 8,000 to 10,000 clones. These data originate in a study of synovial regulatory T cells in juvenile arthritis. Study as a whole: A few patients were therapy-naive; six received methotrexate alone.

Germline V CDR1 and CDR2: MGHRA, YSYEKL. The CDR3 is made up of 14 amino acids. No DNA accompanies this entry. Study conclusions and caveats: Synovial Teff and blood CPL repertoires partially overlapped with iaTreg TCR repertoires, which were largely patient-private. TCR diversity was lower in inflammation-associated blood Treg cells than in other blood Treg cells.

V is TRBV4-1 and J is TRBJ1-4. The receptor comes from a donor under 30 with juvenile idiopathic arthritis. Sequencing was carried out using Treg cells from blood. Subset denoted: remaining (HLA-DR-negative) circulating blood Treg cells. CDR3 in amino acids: CASSRPGDHEKLFF.